The next 29 T cell receptor beta chains were all read from a single sample in a study of identical twins. TCRdb re-called the 5' RACE reads with MiXCR, one entry per CDR3 protein. Of a few hundred thousand distinct CDR3 sequences listed, approximately 10% were seen once; the top ten hold roughly 3%. These records were also assigned to another study, of yellow fever vaccine responses in identical twins.

The sample was PBMCs. The receptors shown here come from a woman younger than 30 in good health.

This clonotype has ten or more counts. V usage is TRBV15 and J usage is TRBJ1-4, with D unresolved. CDR3 size: 14 residues. Per the germline V gene, CDR1 is LNHNV and CDR2 is YYDKDF (reference sequence). V shed 3 bases and J shed 8 bases, with 13 bases lying between them. The CDR3 is CATSSRTIGEKLFF. CDR3 in DNA: TGTGCCACCAGCAGCCGGACTATCGGGGAAAAACTGTTTTTT.

V gene TRBV2 combines with J gene TRBJ2-2, with D possibly being TRBD2 (5 bases). The CDR3 sequence is 14 residues long. Germline values: CDR1 SNHLY, CDR2 FYNNEI. V was trimmed by 5 bases and J by 5 bases, leaving 12 bases between them. CDR3 amino acids: CASSFRGRTGELFF. The CDR3 bases are TGTGCCAGCAGTTTTCGGGGAAGGACCGGGGAGCTGTTTTTT.

The chain employs TRBV24-1 and TRBJ2-1, with D perhaps given as TRBD1 or TRBD2 (5 bases each). The germline V gene has CDR1 KGHDR and CDR2 SFDVKD. This CDR3 region has 15 residues. V was trimmed by 7 bases and J by 6 bases, leaving 18 bases between them. The CDR3 bases are TGTGCCACCAGCGACACGGGACGCCTCACCAATGAGCAGTTCTTC. Translating it yields CATSDTGRLTNEQFF.

The chain links TRBV2 to TRBJ2-1, with 7 bases aligning to TRBD2. The CDR3 runs 13 residues. Germline V gene lookup returns CDR1 SNHLY and CDR2 FYNNEI. The V gene end was trimmed by 11 bases and the J gene end by 8 bases; junction bases not matched to a gene: 12. As DNA, the CDR3 is TGTGCCTCGGGGCGGCGGGGGAGGGATGAGCAGTTCTTC. It specifies CASGRRGRDEQFF.

This clonotype has ten or more counts. This chain links TRBV12-3 or TRBV12-4 with TRBJ2-7; 11 nucleotides line up with TRBD2. The CDR3 is made up of 14 amino acids. V shed 6 bases and J 6 bases; nucleotides not matched to a gene: 7. CDR3 loop: CASSPGLAVSEQYF. Here the CDR3 DNA reads TGTGCCAGCAGCCCGGGACTAGCGGTGTCCGAGCAGTACTTC.

The chain couples TRBV12-3 or TRBV12-4 to TRBJ1-3, with D unclear. The V and J ends lost 0 bases and 2 bases respectively, with 14 bases between them. This CDR3 comprises 17 residues. The CDR3 DNA sequence: TGTGCCAGCAGTTTAGCTGTGACAAGATTCGCTGGAAACACCATATATTTT. Protein product: CASSLAVTRFAGNTIYF.

The CDR3 region has the DNA TGTGCCAGCAGACTAGCTGGGGCCAACGTCCTGACTTTC. It codes for CASRLAGANVLTF. This rearrangement joins TRBV12-3 or TRBV12-4 to TRBJ2-6; D possibly corresponds to TRBD2 (5 bases). The length of the CDR3 is 13 residues. The V end was cut by 6 bases, the J end by 2 bases, with 5 bases between.

The chain uses TRBV6-1 and TRBJ2-7; 11 nucleotides line up with TRBD1. Germline trimming cut 6 bases from V and 6 bases from J; bases unmatched to any gene: 7. CDR3 length equals 14 residues. Per germline, CDR1 MNHNS and CDR2 SASEGT. The CDR3 DNA is TGTGCCAGCAGACCGGGACAGGGGGTGATCGAGCAGTACTTC. Its translation: CASRPGQGVIEQYF.

This clonotype was observed a few times. This sequence joins TRBV7-8 and TRBJ2-2, with a tentative D call TRBD1 (6 bases). This CDR3 has 18 amino acids. Germline CDR1 and CDR2: SGHVS and FQNEAQ. V lost 7 bases, J lost 6 bases, and 27 bases lay in between. The CDR3 region is CASNSQAIRDISSGELFF. In DNA, the CDR3 is TGTGCCAGCAACTCGCAGGCTATACGGGACATTTCATCCGGGGAGCTGTTTTTT.

This clonotype was picked up many times. The J gene is TRBJ2-7, the V gene TRBV20-1, with D unresolved. Germline V gene sequence: CDR1 DFQATT, CDR2 SNEGSKA (reference sequence). CDR3 size: 16 residues. Trimming took off 5 bases at V and 1 base at J, with 21 bases between the two ends. The CDR3, as DNA: TGCAGTGCTTCCCCCGGTGGTGGGGATTCTTCCTACGAGCAGTACTTC. It translates to CSASPGGGDSSYEQYF.

This clonotype has more than one count but fewer than ten. This chain links TRBV28 with TRBJ2-7; TRBD2 aligns across 13 bases. The V and J ends lost 4 bases and 3 bases, in that order; junction bases with no gene match: 6. This CDR3 has 16 residues. Per germline, CDR1 MDHEN and CDR2 SYDVKM. The CDR3 is CASSSYGLAGDYEQYF. CDR3 DNA sequence: TGTGCCAGCAGTTCCTACGGACTAGCGGGAGACTACGAGCAGTACTTC.

The V gene is TRBV7-9, the J gene TRBJ2-1; 7 positions match TRBD1. Per the germline V gene, CDR1 is SEHNR and CDR2 is FQNEAQ (reference sequence). The CDR3 contains 16 residues. The V and J ends lost 6 bases and 0 bases, in that order; junction bases with no gene match: 8. In DNA, the CDR3 is TGTGCCAGCAGTCCTAGAGGGGGCTTCTCCTACAATGAGCAGTTCTTC. This encodes CASSPRGGFSYNEQFF.

The table lists this clonotype with a few counts. V and J are TRBV11-2 and TRBJ2-5, with TRBD1 matching 11 bases. The germline V gene encodes CDR1 SGHAT and CDR2 FQNNGV. This CDR3 has 16 residues. The V segment lost 4 bases and the J segment 2 bases; nucleotides outside the gene matches: 6. CDR3 in amino acids: CASSSNRDRGQETQYF. Written as DNA, the CDR3 is TGTGCCAGCAGCTCGAACCGGGACAGGGGGCAAGAGACCCAGTACTTC. Drawing the rest from reference TRBV11-2 and TRBJ2-5, the complete variable domain is EAGVAQSPRYKIIEKRQSVAFWCNPISGHATLYWYQQILGQGPKLLIQFQNNGVVDDSQLPKDRFSAERLKGVDSTLKIQPAKLEDSAVYLCASSSNRDRGQETQYFGPGTRLLVL.

This clonotype has only a few counts. This chain links TRBV10-3 with TRBJ1-5; 10 nucleotides match TRBD1. Germline assignment: CDR1 ENHRY and CDR2 SYGVKD. Trimming removed 5 bases from V and 6 bases from J; junction bases left unmatched: 4. CDR3 length: 14 amino acids. DNA for the CDR3: TGTGCCATCAGTCCGGGACAGGGGACTCAGCCCCAGCATTTT. Its protein is CAISPGQGTQPQHF.

This clonotype was observed a handful of times. The J gene is TRBJ2-3, the V gene TRBV20-1; D unresolved. The CDR3 has 13 amino acids. Trimming pared 5 bases from V and 3 bases from J, leaving 12 bases between. Per germline, CDR1 DFQATT and CDR2 SNEGSKA (reference sequence). The CDR3 DNA sequence: TGCAGTGCTCCACCGCCCCAGACAGATACGCAGTATTTT. The encoded protein is CSAPPPQTDTQYF.

The chain carries TRBV6-2 or TRBV6-3 and TRBJ2-7; no reliable D call. Between the trimmed V and J ends, which lost 8 bases and 0 bases, there was a span of 11 bases. The CDR3 totals 13 residues. The V gene's germline CDR1 is MNHEY and CDR2 SVGEGT. CDR3 region: CASHGQSSYEQYF. The CDR3 nucleotides read TGTGCCAGCCATGGGCAGAGCTCCTACGAGCAGTACTTC.

Ten or more counts support this clonotype. The chain uses TRBV12-3 or TRBV12-4 and TRBJ2-7; D might be TRBD1 (5 bases). The CDR3 has 14 amino acids. V was shortened by 1 base and J by 2 bases, with 9 bases between the two germline ends. This CDR3 reads CASSLGAGTYEQYF. The CDR3 nucleotides read TGTGCCAGCAGTTTAGGAGCAGGGACCTACGAGCAGTACTTC.

The chain combines TRBV20-1 with TRBJ2-1, with 10 bases aligning to TRBD2. CDR3 size: 14 residues. Germline V gene lookup returns CDR1 DFQATT and CDR2 SNEGSKA (reference sequence). With V trimmed by 5 bases and J by 3 bases, 4 bases remained unmatched. CDR3: CSASPSGSYNEQFF. The CDR3, as DNA: TGCAGTGCTTCCCCTAGCGGGAGCTACAATGAGCAGTTCTTC.

This clonotype was recorded many times. The chain employs TRBV5-1 and TRBJ2-6; D possibly corresponds to TRBD1 (6 bases). V shed 5 bases and J shed 0 bases, with 15 bases lying between them. This CDR3 has 17 amino acids. CDR1 and CDR2 from the germline V gene are SGHRS and YFSETQ. The CDR3 coding sequence is TGCGCCAGCAGGGGTCAGGACAGTCCCTCTGGGGCCAACGTCCTGACTTTC. It specifies CASRGQDSPSGANVLTF.

This clonotype turned up a few times. This chain uses TRBV6-5 with TRBJ2-5; TRBD2 is a possible D gene (5 bases). Germline V gene data show CDR1 as MNHEY and CDR2 as SVGAGI. This CDR3 has 18 amino acids. Deletions cut 2 bases from V and 1 base from J, with 20 bases between. CDR3 nucleotide sequence: TGTGCCAGCAGTTACGCTTACTCAGCGGAGGAAATCCAAGAGACCCAGTACTTC. It codes for CASSYAYSAEEIQETQYF.

This clonotype was seen repeatedly, ten times or more. The rearrangement joins TRBV12-3 or TRBV12-4 to TRBJ2-5, with 10 positions matching TRBD1. This CDR3 has 15 amino acids. Germline trimming cut 6 bases from V and 5 bases from J; bases unmatched to any gene: 9. The CDR3 nucleotides are TGTGCCAGCAGCCTCGGACAGGGGGTATACGAGACCCAGTACTTC. It codes for CASSLGQGVYETQYF.

V gene TRBV10-1 combines with J gene TRBJ2-5, with a tentative D call TRBD2 (6 bases). Germline CDR1 reads WNHNN; CDR2 reads SYGVQD (reference sequence). The V end lost 3 bases, the J end lost 1 base, and 9 bases lay between the germline ends. The CDR3 has 14 residues. CDR3 nucleotides: TGCGCCAGCAGTGACGGGACTTCCCAAGAGACCCAGTACTTC. This sequence encodes CASSDGTSQETQYF.

CDR3: CASSRGQGPSHTEAFF. For the CDR3, the DNA is TGTGCCAGCAGCAGGGGACAGGGGCCTTCACACACTGAAGCTTTCTTT. The chain couples TRBV6-2 or TRBV6-3 to TRBJ1-1; 10 positions agree with TRBD1. Trimming removed 6 bases from V and 3 bases from J; junction bases left unmatched: 10. Germline V gives CDR1 MNHEY, CDR2 SVGEGT. CDR3 length: 16 amino acids.

The chain links TRBV6-4 to TRBJ1-5, with 12 positions matching TRBD1. The junction had 13 bases not matched to a gene; V was cut back by 2 bases and J by 2 bases. Germline loops: CDR1 MRHNA, CDR2 SNTAGT. The CDR3 extends over 20 amino acids. CDR3 DNA sequence: TGTGCCAGCAGTGACGACGTTTGGGACAGGGGGCAAAGATGCAATCAGCCCCAGCATTTT. This gives the protein CASSDDVWDRGQRCNQPQHF.

This clonotype turned up a few times. This sequence joins TRBV4-2 and TRBJ2-4, with 7 bases that match TRBD1. The germline V gene has CDR1 LGHNA and CDR2 YNFKEQ. The CDR3 is 16 residues long. Trimming cost V 1 base and J 7 bases; bases outside gene matches: 10. CDR3: CASSQVTGDGRNIQYF. The CDR3 DNA follows: TGTGCCAGCAGCCAAGTAACAGGGGATGGAAGGAACATTCAGTACTTC.

This clonotype was detected a few times. The chain combines TRBV20-1 with TRBJ2-1; 7 bases are a match to TRBD2. Germline V gene lookup returns CDR1 DFQATT and CDR2 SNEGSKA (reference sequence). The ends lost 0 bases at V and 6 bases at J; junction bases unmatched: 8. The CDR3 runs 15 residues. This CDR3 is CSARDPRGSFNEQFF. The CDR3 nucleotides read TGCAGTGCTAGAGATCCGCGCGGGAGTTTCAATGAGCAGTTCTTC.

In this sample, this clonotype turned up many times. This chain uses TRBV4-3 with TRBJ2-7, with D possibly matching TRBD2 (6 bases). V was cut by 3 bases and J by 0 bases, with 6 bases left in between. This CDR3 contains 13 residues. Germline CDR1 and CDR2: LGHNA and YSLEER. The chain's CDR3 is CASSHGSSYEQYF. CDR3 nucleotide sequence: TGCGCCAGCAGCCACGGGAGCTCCTACGAGCAGTACTTC.

This chain uses TRBV3-1 with TRBJ1-2; perhaps TRBD1 as D (6 bases). V was cut by 1 base and J by 6 bases, with 12 bases left in between. Germline loops: CDR1 LGHDT, CDR2 YNNKEL (reference sequence). The CDR3 has 14 amino acids. The CDR3 region has the DNA TGTGCCAGCAGCCAAGCTCTCAGGGGCCATGGCTACACCTTC. Protein: CASSQALRGHGYTF.

The rearrangement links TRBV19 to TRBJ2-5, with TRBD2 matching 8 bases. CDR1 LNHDA and CDR2 SQIVND come from the germline V gene (reference sequence). Trimming removed 6 bases from V and 5 bases from J; junction bases left unmatched: 11. CDR3 length: 15 residues. CDR3 coding DNA: TGTGCCAGTAGGGGACTAGGAGGGGTCCAGGAGACCCAGTACTTC. Encoded protein: CASRGLGGVQETQYF.